This TCR beta chain was obtained from a study of blood T cells in healthy people across ages. Study-level information: Template switching picked up about one barcoded beta molecule for each two T cells.

In this sample, this clonotype turned up a few times. Antigen unknown. This CDR3 contains 12 residues. Germline V gives CDR1 MDHEN, CDR2 SYDVKM. Trimming cost V 7 bases and J 7 bases, with 11 bases left between them. Combining a sample-barcoded 5' primer with a J-beta primer mix, a second PCR ran for roughly 7 to 12 cycles. Each CDR3 protein is one row after TCRdb ran MiXCR on the 5' RACE reads. The sample contains roughly 700,000 distinct CDR3 sequences, about 25% of which appear only once. Study-level findings and limits: A strong correlation was found between TCR beta diversity and the percentage of naive T cells.

These data also formed part of another study, on T cells of mothers and their children. As that study records: Researchers report slightly higher, though non-significant, overlap in related mother-child pairs than in unrelated pairs. None of the identified T cell clones proved to be persistent microchimeric clones.

J is TRBJ2-1 and V is TRBV28, with a weak D call TRBD1 (6 bases). This sequence was found in a boy aged 5 to 17 in good health. The material sequenced was blood. CDR3 DNA: TGTGCCAGCACCACAGGGAAGAATGAGCAGTTCTTC. Encoded protein: CASTTGKNEQFF. The variable domain in full, with the rest retrieved from reference TRBV28 and TRBJ2-1, is DVKVTQSSRYLVKRTGEKVFLECVQDMDHENMFWYRQDPGLGLRLIYFSYDVKMKEKGDIPEGYSVSREKKERFSLILESASTNQTSMYLCASTTGKNEQFFGPGTRLTVL.